The clone carrying this T cell receptor (beta chain) was seen more than once but under ten times. Its specificity is unknown. V lost 3 bases and J 3 bases, leaving 12 bases between the germline ends. Germline CDR1 and CDR2: GTSNPN and SVGIG (reference sequence). The length of the CDR3 is 14 residues. Naive CD8 T cells were picked out by sorting for CD8+CD4-CCR7+CD45RA+. The data stem from a study of molecular identifiers for immune sequencing clone quantification. TCRdb passed the PCR reads through MiXCR, listing each CDR3 protein once. Of about half a million distinct CDR3 sequences in the sample, roughly 24% were seen once. Regarding the study as a whole: In naive cells, under 1% of molecules belonged to clones above 20 RNA copies, against over 97% in effector cells. Jurkat TCR RNA from one cell was spiked into about a million naive cells, and it was reportedly detectable there.

The receptor comes from a human donor in good health. Some libraries in this study had Jurkat cell RNA spiked in. The chain is built from TRBV30 and TRBJ1-5, with a possible D match to TRBD1 (5 bases). Sequenced input: naive CD8+ T cells from blood, with Jurkat cell RNA spiked in. This sample's subset: FACS-sorted CD8+CD4-CCR7+CD45RA+ naive T cells. Here the CDR3 DNA reads TGTGCCTGGAGCGTCCCAGGGCTCAATCAGCCCCAGCATTTT. Its translation is CAWSVPGLNQPQHF.